These 28 T cell receptor beta chains were sequenced from one sample in a study of blood T cell repertoires in COVID-19. Some clones are missing from TCRdb's copy, which holds only in-frame ones; the method was immunoSEQ multiplex PCR. The sample lists approximately 210,000 clones; roughly 81% were seen once. The sequenced material came from peripheral blood. The receptors originated from a woman between 45 and 65 years old with active or convalescent COVID-19.

This chain connects TRBV25-1 to TRBJ2-7; D is undetermined. V was trimmed by 6 bases and J by 3 bases, leaving 6 bases between them. CDR3 size: 11 residues. Per germline, CDR1 MGHDK and CDR2 SYGVNS. CDR3 region: CASRAGYEQYF. In DNA form, the CDR3 reads TGTGCCAGCAGGGCAGGCTACGAGCAGTACTTC.

In its sample, this clone was seen once. The chain links TRBV9 to TRBJ2-2; 11 bases agree with TRBD1. This CDR3 is built from 19 residues. With 3 bases clipped from V and 5 bases from J, the junction kept 15 bases outside the gene matches. CDR1 is SGDLS, CDR2 YYNGEE, per germline. CDR3 nucleotide sequence: TGTGCCAGCAGCGCCCGGATCGGATTTGGGACAGGGGGTACCGGGGAGCTGTTTTTT. Translating it yields CASSARIGFGTGGTGELFF.

The sample holds one count of this clone. The J gene is TRBJ1-2, the V gene TRBV6-4; a weak D match, TRBD1 (6 bases). The CDR3 has 16 amino acids. In germline, CDR1 is MRHNA, CDR2 SNTAGT. Trimming pared 4 bases from V and 6 bases from J, leaving 21 bases between. The CDR3: CASSATSGTSGNGYTF. In nucleotides, the CDR3 is TGTGCCAGCAGTGCGACCTCGGGGACATCGGGGAATGGCTACACCTTC.

The chain links TRBV28 to TRBJ1-1, with D possibly being TRBD1 (5 bases). The length of the CDR3 is 12 residues. Per the germline V gene, CDR1 is MDHEN and CDR2 is SYDVKM. Trimming took off 6 bases at V and 5 bases at J, with 10 bases between the two ends. In DNA, the CDR3 is TGTGCCAGCAGGGGGCGTCGAACTGAAGCTTTCTTT. It codes for CASRGRRTEAFF.

The chain employs TRBV2 and TRBJ2-3, with D tentatively TRBD2 (5 bases). The ends were cut back, 4 bases at V and 3 bases at J, with 14 bases in the middle. CDR1 and CDR2 (germline): SNHLY, FYNNEI. The CDR3 loop spans 15 amino acids. DNA of the CDR3: TGTGCCAGCAGTGTAAGGCCGTCGGGGACAGATACGCAGTATTTT. Translation gives CASSVRPSGTDTQYF.

The chain combines TRBV6-1 with TRBJ1-2; no clear D gene. Trimming shortened V by 1 base and J by 4 bases, and 10 bases separated the two germline ends. The CDR3 has 14 amino acids. The germline CDR1 and CDR2 sequences are MNHNS and SASEGT. The CDR3 loop reads CASSEVGATYGYTF. CDR3 in DNA: TGTGCCAGCAGTGAAGTCGGAGCTACCTATGGCTACACCTTC.

The chain carries TRBV12-5 and TRBJ2-1; no clear D gene. The CDR3 has 11 amino acids. Germline loops: CDR1 LGHNT, CDR2 FRNRAP. Trimming shortened V by 6 bases and J by 10 bases, and 10 bases separated the two germline ends. CDR3 nucleotides: TGTGCTAGTGGCCTCGCCGGGGAGCAGTTCTTC. Encoded protein: CASGLAGEQFF.

The V and J genes are TRBV7-8 and TRBJ2-6; 10 bases map to TRBD2. The CDR3 has 18 amino acids. With 2 bases clipped from V and 4 bases from J, the junction kept 8 bases outside the gene matches. Germline values: CDR1 SGHVS, CDR2 FQNEAQ. CDR3 sequence (DNA): TGTGCCAGCAGCTTAATAGCGGGGGGACGGTTAGGGGCCAACGTCCTGACTTTC. It codes for CASSLIAGGRLGANVLTF.

The chain combines TRBV3-1 (or the pseudogene TRBV3-2) with TRBJ2-5; TRBD2 is a possible D gene (6 bases). Germline loops: CDR1 LGHDT, CDR2 YNNKEL (reference sequence). The V end was cut by 1 base, the J end by 6 bases, with 15 bases between. This CDR3 has 15 residues. In DNA, the CDR3 is TGTGCCAGCAGCCAAGGGGGGGTCGCGGGGAAGACCCAGTACTTC. This sequence encodes CASSQGGVAGKTQYF.

The chain couples TRBV5-4 to TRBJ1-2; D is ambiguous. V dropped 1 base and J dropped 3 bases, with 7 bases sitting between them. The CDR3 has 13 amino acids. Germline V gene lookup returns CDR1 SGHNT and CDR2 YYREEE (reference sequence). The CDR3 loop is CASSLNSYYGYTF. CDR3 sequence (DNA): TGTGCCAGCAGCTTGAATAGCTACTATGGCTACACCTTC.

The sample holds a few counts of this clone. The chain carries TRBV10-3 and TRBJ2-4; 8 bases agree with TRBD1. The CDR3 spans 15 residues. The germline V gene has CDR1 ENHRY and CDR2 SYGVKD. Trimming removed 6 bases from V and 5 bases from J; junction bases left unmatched: 9. CDR3 sequence (DNA): TGTGCCATCAGCTACGCAGGGGGCGAAGAAAACATTCAGTACTTC. It yields the protein CAISYAGGEENIQYF.

This clone was observed once. The genes are TRBV7-9 and TRBJ2-1; 8 positions agree with TRBD2. Germline trimming cut 5 bases from V and 9 bases from J; bases unmatched to any gene: 12. The germline V gene has CDR1 SEHNR and CDR2 FQNEAQ (reference sequence). The CDR3 runs to 15 residues. CDR3 nucleotides: TGTGCCAGCAGCCCACTAGCGGCCCTCCTCAGTGAGCAGTTCTTC. Translation: CASSPLAALLSEQFF. Filled out from reference TRBV7-9 and TRBJ2-1, the complete variable domain reads DTGVSQNPRHKITKRGQNVTFRCDPISEHNRLYWYRQTLGQGPEFLTYFQNEAQLEKSRLLSDRFSAERPKGSFSTLEIQRTEQGDSAMYLCASSPLAALLSEQFFGPGTRLTVL.

The chain recombines TRBV5-1 with TRBJ1-1, with D perhaps TRBD1 (6 bases). CDR1 and CDR2 (germline): SGHRS, YFSETQ. V was pared by 4 bases and J by 1 base, with 14 bases between. The CDR3 is made up of 15 amino acids. CDR3 coding DNA: TGCGCCAGCAGCCGAACAGGGTTTTCGAACACTGAAGCTTTCTTT. It translates to CASSRTGFSNTEAFF.

The V call is TRBV5-1, the J call TRBJ2-7; 8 nucleotides align to TRBD1. The trim removed 4 bases at V and 5 bases at J, leaving 11 bases unmatched. The CDR3 extends over 15 amino acids. The V gene's germline CDR1 is SGHRS and CDR2 YFSETQ. In DNA form, the CDR3 reads TGCGCCAGCAGCCTGGAGGGGCAGGGGGCCAACGAGCAGTACTTC. It specifies CASSLEGQGANEQYF.

The V gene is TRBV9, the J gene TRBJ1-6; the match to TRBD1 covers 9 bases. Germline loops: CDR1 SGDLS, CDR2 YYNGEE. This CDR3 region has 16 residues. Germline trimming cut 1 base from V and 10 bases from J; bases unmatched to any gene: 9. CDR3 nucleotides: TGTGCCAGCAGCGTAACTCCGGGACAGGGCGACTCACCCCTCCACTTT. Translated, it gives CASSVTPGQGDSPLHF.

The chain couples TRBV9 to TRBJ2-1, with unresolved D. Trimming removed 0 bases from V and 3 bases from J, with 7 bases in between. The CDR3 is made up of 14 amino acids. CDR1 is SGDLS, CDR2 YYNGEE, per germline. DNA of the CDR3: TGTGCCAGCAGCGTAGAGGCGGACTACAATGAGCAGTTCTTC. Translation gives CASSVEADYNEQFF.

This clone has only a few counts. The chain links TRBV5-1 to TRBJ1-2, with 7 positions matching TRBD1. Per germline, CDR1 SGHRS and CDR2 YFSETQ. The CDR3 spans 15 residues. V shed 4 bases, J shed 2 bases, and the junction held 8 bases outside the gene matches. The CDR3 region has the DNA TGCGCCAGCAGCCCGGGACAGCCAGGAAACTATGGCTACACCTTC. It yields the protein CASSPGQPGNYGYTF.

This rearrangement joins TRBV5-6 to TRBJ2-7, with D perhaps matching TRBD2 (5 bases). The CDR3 has 14 amino acids. The V gene lost 6 bases and the J gene lost 5 bases, with 18 bases spanning the gap. Germline V gene data show CDR1 as SGHDT and CDR2 as YYEEEE. CDR3 in DNA: TGTGCCAGCACCCTTCTAGGGCTAGCTGACGAGCAGTACTTC. It encodes CASTLLGLADEQYF. Looking up the rest from reference TRBV5-6 and TRBJ2-7 gives the full variable domain: DAGVTQSPTHLIKTRGQQVTLRCSPKSGHDTVSWYQQALGQGPQFIFQYYEEEERQRGNFPDRFSGHQFPNYSSELNVNALLLGDSALYLCASTLLGLADEQYFGPGTRLTVT.

This clone was counted only a few times. The V call is TRBV7-9, the J call TRBJ1-1, with TRBD1 matching 9 bases. The CDR3 has 13 amino acids. CDR1 is SEHNR, CDR2 FQNEAQ, per germline (reference sequence). The V and J ends lost 5 bases and 9 bases, in that order; junction bases with no gene match: 7. The CDR3 nucleotides read TGTGCCAGCAGCCCTCGGGACAGGGACCAAGCTTTCTTT. Translating gives CASSPRDRDQAFF.

The gene calls are TRBV20-1 and TRBJ1-2, with a weak D call TRBD1 (5 bases). The germline V gene has CDR1 DFQATT and CDR2 SNEGSKA (reference sequence). The CDR3 spans 10 residues. Trimming shortened V by 2 bases and J by 10 bases, and 8 bases separated the two germline ends. DNA for the CDR3: TGCAGTGCTAGAATGGGGCACTACACCTTC. The encoded protein is CSARMGHYTF.

This clone was seen a few times. CDR3 in DNA: TGTGCCAGCAGTGAAGAGCGACAGGGTTATCAGCCCCAGCATTTT. Translating it yields CASSEERQGYQPQHF. V usage is TRBV2 and J usage is TRBJ1-5, with TRBD1 matching over 7 bases. Germline assignment: CDR1 SNHLY and CDR2 FYNNEI. The CDR3 extends over 15 amino acids. Germline trimming cut 1 base from V and 5 bases from J; bases unmatched to any gene: 5.

This sequence joins TRBV2 and TRBJ2-3, with TRBD1 identical over 9 bases. The V segment lost 4 bases and the J segment 2 bases; nucleotides outside the gene matches: 7. CDR1 is SNHLY, CDR2 FYNNEI, per germline. The CDR3 runs 16 residues. Written as DNA, the CDR3 is TGTGCCAGCAGTGCCCGGGACAGGGAGAACACAGATACGCAGTATTTT. Amino acids: CASSARDRENTDTQYF.

The chain couples TRBV28 to TRBJ2-7; tentative D call: TRBD2 (5 bases). Germline V lookup: CDR1 MDHEN, CDR2 SYDVKM. Between the trimmed V and J ends, which lost 4 bases and 2 bases, there was a span of 12 bases. The CDR3 extends over 14 amino acids. CDR3 in amino acids: CASSSAGDTYEQYF. The CDR3, as DNA: TGTGCCAGCAGTTCCGCCGGGGATACCTACGAGCAGTACTTC.

To note about this clone: The same CDR3 arises from other DNA sequences in this sample as well. V usage is TRBV19 and J usage is TRBJ2-5; D may be TRBD2 (7 bases). Trimming left V 6 bases short and J 5 bases short, with 13 bases between. Germline CDR1 LNHDA, CDR2 SQIVND (reference sequence). CDR3 size: 13 residues. For the CDR3, the DNA is TGTGCCAGTAGACGGGGGGCAAAGGAGACCCAGTACTTC. Its translation: CASRRGAKETQYF.

This chain connects TRBV28 to TRBJ2-2; TRBD2 agrees at 9 bases. There are 17 residues in the CDR3. CDR1 and CDR2 (germline): MDHEN, SYDVKM. With V trimmed by 6 bases and J by 4 bases, 12 bases remained unmatched. CDR3 sequence: CASRPPRGGRVTGELFF. The DNA for the CDR3 is TGTGCCAGCAGACCCCCCCGGGGCGGGAGGGTCACCGGGGAGCTGTTTTTT.

The chain joins TRBV3-1 (or the pseudogene TRBV3-2) to TRBJ2-3, with 9 bases matching TRBD2. V shed 2 bases and J 3 bases; nucleotides not matched to a gene: 0. Germline V gives CDR1 LGHDT, CDR2 YNNKEL (reference sequence). This CDR3 spans 14 amino acids. CDR3 coding DNA: TGTGCCAGCAGCCAAAGCGGGGGGACAGATACGCAGTATTTT. Translated: CASSQSGGTDTQYF.

V usage is TRBV11-2 and J usage is TRBJ2-3; 8 bases line up with TRBD1. Germline V gene data show CDR1 as SGHAT and CDR2 as FQNNGV. The trim removed 3 bases at V and 2 bases at J, leaving 4 bases unmatched. CDR3 length: 15 amino acids. The CDR3 loop reads CASSLDREDTDTQYF. DNA of the CDR3: TGTGCCAGCAGCTTGGACAGGGAGGACACAGATACGCAGTATTTT.

V and J are TRBV27 and TRBJ1-1; a possible D gene is TRBD1 (6 bases). The CDR3 sequence is 13 residues long. The V gene lost 5 bases and the J gene lost 5 bases, with 12 bases spanning the gap. Germline CDR1 reads MNHEY; CDR2 reads SMNVEV (reference sequence). The CDR3 sequence: CASSLSGETEAFF. DNA of the CDR3: TGTGCCAGCAGTCTCTCAGGGGAGACTGAAGCTTTCTTT.